Each of the 4 T cell receptor beta chains below was sequenced from the same sample in a study of T cell responses to AZD1222 COVID-19 vaccine (dated by TCRdb to the early 2020s). Preparation of the library involved the immunoSEQ multiplex PCR assay. Drawn from immuneACCESS, this table holds only the in-frame rearrangements with V and J called that TCRdb kept. Clones are partly lost; checked studies trace under half to an unresolved V gene and leave the rest unexplained. Counted in this sample were fewer than 200,000 clones; under 95% of them appeared once. The top ten clonotypes cover 1.6% of the sample. The sample's time point label is to be understood as: about 28 days (+/-7) after the second vaccine dose. The specimen was peripheral blood, collected 28 days after the second AZD1222 dose. These receptors came from an adult who received the AZD1222 COVID-19 vaccine.

V usage is TRBV6-2 or TRBV6-3 and J usage is TRBJ2-2; D possibly corresponds to TRBD2 (6 bases). Germline V gene lookup returns CDR1 MNHEY and CDR2 SVGEGT. The CDR3 runs 19 residues. V lost 3 bases, J lost 1 base, and 21 bases lay in between. CDR3 in amino acids: CASSYNPREEGLNTGELFF. In nucleotides, the CDR3 is TGTGCCAGCAGTTATAACCCGAGGGAGGAAGGATTGAACACCGGGGAGCTGTTTTTT.

CDR3 in DNA: TGTGCCAGCAGCGTCGGACTAGCGGGGTTCAATGAGCAGTTCTTC. Its protein product is CASSVGLAGFNEQFF. The rearrangement links TRBV9 to TRBJ2-1; TRBD2 aligns across 12 bases. CDR3 length: 15 residues. V lost 2 bases and J lost 6; bases outside the gene matches: 3. Germline loops: CDR1 SGDLS, CDR2 YYNGEE.

This CDR3 is CASSVGDRSNEKLFF. DNA for the CDR3: TGTGCCAGCAGCGTAGGGGACAGATCTAATGAAAAACTGTTTTTT. The chain combines TRBV9 with TRBJ1-4; 7 positions match TRBD1. Germline assignment: CDR1 SGDLS and CDR2 YYNGEE. After removal of 0 bases from V and 3 bases from J, the junction contained 2 bases not matched to a gene. This CDR3 comprises 15 residues.

The chain has TRBV19 and TRBJ2-3; 8 bases are a match to TRBD2. CDR3 length: 15 amino acids. Germline V gives CDR1 LNHDA, CDR2 SQIVND (reference sequence). V was pared by 6 bases and J by 2 bases, with 7 bases of the junction left unmatched. The CDR3 region has the DNA TGTGCCAGTAGAACCGGGACTAGATACACAGATACGCAGTATTTT. It translates to CASRTGTRYTDTQYF. The full variable domain, rest sourced from reference TRBV19 and TRBJ2-3, is DGGITQSPKYLFRKEGQNVTLSCEQNLNHDAMYWYRQDPGQGLRLIYYSQIVNDFQKGDIAEGYSVSREKKESFPLTVTSAQKNPTAFYLCASRTGTRYTDTQYFGPGTRLTVL.